These 28 T cell receptor beta chains were sequenced from one sample in a study of blood T cells in healthy people across ages. Sample-barcoded 5' priming and a J-beta primer mix drove a second PCR of roughly 7 to 11 cycles. TCRdb recomputed calls from the 5' RACE reads with MiXCR, one row per CDR3 protein. The table records 1.4 million to 1.5 million distinct CDR3 sequences, approximately 42% of them present only once. Sample: blood. These receptors were obtained from a woman between 18 and 29 years old in good health.

This clonotype was picked up many times. The rearrangement joins TRBV7-2 to TRBJ2-3; D uncertain. The V gene lost 5 bases and the J gene lost 6 bases, with 9 bases spanning the gap. The CDR3 is 12 residues long. CDR1 is SGHTA and CDR2 is FQGNSA in the germline V gene. Here the CDR3 reads CASSPVVDTQYF. Written as DNA, the CDR3 is TGTGCCAGCAGCCCAGTGGTTGATACGCAGTATTTT.

The gene calls are TRBV25-1 and TRBJ2-1, with TRBD2 identical over 11 bases. From germline, CDR1 is MGHDK and CDR2 SYGVNS. V lost 6 bases to trimming and J lost 6 bases; unmatched junction nucleotides: 7. This CDR3 comprises 15 residues. CDR3 nucleotides: TGTGCCAGCAGGATCACTAGCGGGAGAAGCAATGAGCAGTTCTTC. Its translation is CASRITSGRSNEQFF.

The V and J genes are TRBV20-1 and TRBJ2-1; 11 nucleotides agree with TRBD2. Trimming took 3 bases from V and 8 from J; bases not matched to a gene: 6. This CDR3 is 14 amino acids long. The germline CDR1 and CDR2 sequences are DFQATT and SNEGSKA (reference sequence). CDR3 residues: CSASSSGGSDEQFF. The CDR3 DNA sequence: TGCAGTGCTAGCTCTAGCGGGGGGTCAGATGAGCAGTTCTTC.

J is TRBJ1-1 and V is TRBV16; D might be TRBD1 (6 bases). Germline V CDR1 and CDR2: KGHSY, FQNENV. V was clipped by 4 bases and J by 2 bases, with 11 bases between them. The CDR3 consists of 14 residues. The CDR3 is CASSPGHPNTEAFF. Written as DNA, the CDR3 is TGTGCCAGCAGCCCGGGACACCCAAACACTGAAGCTTTCTTT.

V gene TRBV5-1 combines with J gene TRBJ1-2; 7 nucleotides line up with TRBD1. This CDR3 is built from 16 residues. From germline, CDR1 is SGHRS and CDR2 YFSETQ. Trimming at V came to 5 bases and at J to 0 bases, leaving 10 bases not matched to a gene. The CDR3 DNA follows: TGCGCCAGCAGTCAGCGGGAGGGGGCGACTAACTATGGCTACACCTTC. This sequence encodes CASSQREGATNYGYTF. The variable domain in full, with the rest retrieved from reference TRBV5-1 and TRBJ1-2, is KAGVTQTPRYLIKTRGQQVTLSCSPISGHRSVSWYQQTPGQGLQFLFEYFSETQRNKGNFPGRFSGRQFSNSRSEMNVSTLELGDSALYLCASSQREGATNYGYTFGSGTRLTVV.

A few counts support this clonotype. The genes are TRBV20-1 and TRBJ2-1; 10 bases fit TRBD2. Gene TRBJ2-7 matches the end of the DNA better, so the J call may be wrong. This CDR3 contains 17 residues. The germline CDR1 and CDR2 sequences are DFQATT and SNEGSKA (reference sequence). The CDR3 region is CSAPGTASGSSYNEQYF. Here the CDR3 DNA reads TGCAGTGCCCCAGGGACGGCTAGCGGGAGCTCCTACAATGAGCAGTACTTC.

This clonotype has only a few counts. V is TRBV20-1 and J is TRBJ1-1; D possibly corresponds to TRBD1 (6 bases). Per the germline V gene, CDR1 is DFQATT and CDR2 is SNEGSKA (reference sequence). The CDR3 is 12 amino acids. The V end lost 5 bases, the J end lost 7 bases, and 14 bases lay between the germline ends. CDR3 nucleotides: TGCAGTGCTCCCCGGGGACAAGTTGAAGCTTTCTTT. This sequence encodes CSAPRGQVEAFF.

This chain connects TRBV7-7 to TRBJ1-5; maybe TRBD1 (6 bases). Germline V gene lookup returns CDR1 SSHAT and CDR2 FNYEAQ (reference sequence). CDR3 size: 18 residues. V was cut by 8 bases and J by 2 bases, with 25 bases left in between. In DNA, the CDR3 is TGTGCCAGCCGAAATCAGGGGCCCACAGTTTATCGCAATCAGCCCCAGCATTTT. This translates into CASRNQGPTVYRNQPQHF.

The chain recombines TRBV6-5 with TRBJ2-1; D is possibly TRBD1 or TRBD2 (5 bases each). V was clipped by 6 bases and J by 7 bases, with 19 bases between them. Germline V lookup: CDR1 MNHEY, CDR2 SVGAGI. The CDR3 loop spans 15 amino acids. This CDR3 reads CASRAEGIAFNEQFF. In DNA, the CDR3 is TGTGCCAGCAGGGCCGAGGGGATAGCGTTTAATGAGCAGTTCTTC.

This chain uses TRBV9 with TRBJ2-1; D unresolved. Germline V gene lookup returns CDR1 SGDLS and CDR2 YYNGEE. This CDR3 has 13 residues. V was cut by 3 bases and J by 8 bases, with 12 bases left in between. This chain's CDR3 is CASSGPLPDEQFF. The DNA of the CDR3 is TGTGCCAGCAGCGGCCCCCTCCCCGATGAGCAGTTCTTC.

This clonotype was counted between two and nine times. CDR3 region: CASTHDTFSYEQYF. The CDR3 DNA sequence: TGTGCCAGCACCCACGACACCTTCTCCTACGAGCAGTACTTC. The chain uses TRBV6-2 or TRBV6-3 and TRBJ2-7, with D unresolved. Germline CDR1 and CDR2: MNHEY and SVGEGT. V dropped 7 bases and J dropped 0 bases, with 13 bases sitting between them. The CDR3 spans 14 residues.

V usage is TRBV7-2 and J usage is TRBJ1-5; 9 bases are a match to TRBD1. The CDR3 is 14 amino acids. After removal of 6 bases from V and 3 bases from J, the junction contained 3 bases not matched to a gene. CDR1 and CDR2 from the germline V gene are SGHTA and FQGNSA. CDR3 residues: CASRGQGHNQPQHF. The CDR3 DNA reads TGTGCCAGCAGGGGACAGGGTCACAATCAGCCCCAGCATTTT.

This clonotype was counted between two and nine times. This chain joins TRBV29-1 and TRBJ2-7; a weak D match, TRBD1 (6 bases). Germline loops: CDR1 SQVTM, CDR2 ANQGSEA. V lost 2 bases and J lost 7, with 12 bases in between. This CDR3 comprises 12 residues. Here the CDR3 DNA reads TGCAGCGTTGAACAGGGGTCGGGGGAGCAGTACTTC. Translation gives CSVEQGSGEQYF.

J is TRBJ2-1 and V is TRBV14; D gene unclear. CDR1 is SGHDN and CDR2 is FVKESK in the germline V gene. Trimming pared 0 bases from V and 8 bases from J, leaving 11 bases between. The CDR3 covers 14 residues. The CDR3 is CASSQEMRVYEQFF. The CDR3 coding sequence is TGTGCCAGCAGCCAAGAAATGCGAGTCTATGAGCAGTTCTTC.

The chain employs TRBV6-6 and TRBJ2-3; 10 bases fit TRBD2. V lost 2 bases, J lost 2 bases, and 4 bases stayed unmatched. Germline V gene sequence: CDR1 MNHNY, CDR2 SVGAGI (reference sequence). This CDR3 has 16 amino acids. The CDR3 DNA is TGTGCCAGCAGTTACGTCCTAGCGGGAGACACAGATACGCAGTATTTT. Protein: CASSYVLAGDTDTQYF.

The rearrangement uses TRBV6-2 or TRBV6-3 and TRBJ2-2; tentatively, D is TRBD2 (6 bases). Germline V gene lookup returns CDR1 MNHEY and CDR2 SVGEGT. Trimming stripped 8 bases from V and 3 bases from J, with 19 bases between. The CDR3 totals 16 residues. The CDR3, as DNA: TGTGCCAGCGGGTCCGCAATGGGGGGAGACACCGGGGAGCTGTTTTTT. It is translated as CASGSAMGGDTGELFF.

The rearrangement joins TRBV11-2 to TRBJ1-1, with D perhaps TRBD1 (5 bases). The CDR3 is 15 residues long. The V and J ends lost 5 bases and 3 bases respectively, with 16 bases between them. Looked up from germline, CDR1 is SGHAT and CDR2 is FQNNGV. The CDR3 DNA sequence: TGTGCCAGCAGCCCCACGGCAGGGATCCACACTGAAGCTTTCTTT. Translation: CASSPTAGIHTEAFF.

The chain uses TRBV7-6 and TRBJ2-1; D may correspond to TRBD1 or TRBD2 (5 bases each). The J call may be incorrect, as the DNA end agrees better with TRBJ2-7. This CDR3 contains 15 residues. Germline lookup yields CDR1 SGHVS and CDR2 FNYEAQ. This CDR3 reads CASSRDGTLYNEQYF. Written as DNA, the CDR3 is TGTGCCAGCAGCAGGGACGGCACGTTATACAATGAGCAGTACTTC.

The J gene is TRBJ1-6, the V gene TRBV2; 10 nucleotides align to TRBD1. The CDR3 contains 12 residues. CDR1 is SNHLY, CDR2 FYNNEI, per germline. The ends lost 8 bases at V and 13 bases at J; junction bases unmatched: 5. CDR3 coding DNA: TGTGCCAGCCTTGGACAGGGGGGTCCCCTCCACTTT. The encoded protein is CASLGQGGPLHF. The entire variable domain, with the rest obtained from reference TRBV2 and TRBJ1-6, is as follows: EPEVTQTPSHQVTQMGQEVILRCVPISNHLYFYWYRQILGQKVEFLVSFYNNEISEKSEIFDDQFSVERPDGSNFTLKIRSTKLEDSAMYFCASLGQGGPLHFGNGTRLTVT.

The chain joins TRBV27 to TRBJ1-1; D ambiguous. The CDR3 covers 17 residues. Between the trimmed V and J ends, which lost 4 bases and 4 bases, there was a span of 22 bases. Germline loops: CDR1 MNHEY, CDR2 SMNVEV (reference sequence). CDR3 region: CASSSLTRGKGSTEAFF. CDR3 bases: TGTGCCAGCAGTTCCCTGACAAGAGGGAAGGGCAGCACTGAAGCTTTCTTT.

The sample holds a few counts of this clonotype. The J gene is TRBJ2-3, the V gene TRBV15; 13 bases map to TRBD2. Germline V gene sequence: CDR1 LNHNV, CDR2 YYDKDF (reference sequence). The trim removed 1 base at V and 4 bases at J, leaving 5 bases unmatched. CDR3 length: 17 residues. The CDR3 DNA is TGTGCCACCAGCAGAGGCCCACTAGCGGGAGGGGCAGATACGCAGTATTTT. This gives the protein CATSRGPLAGGADTQYF.

The CDR3 region has the DNA TGTGCCAGCTCAGCCGGGACAACTGGGGCCAACGTCCTGACTTTC. This encodes CASSAGTTGANVLTF. The chain uses TRBV18 and TRBJ2-6, with D possibly matching TRBD1 (6 bases). V was cut by 5 bases and J by 2 bases, with 10 bases left in between. The CDR3 loop spans 15 amino acids. Germline CDR1 KGHSH, CDR2 LQKENI.

This clonotype was seen a handful of times. J is TRBJ1-1 and V is TRBV3-1; no definite D call. The CDR3 has 12 residues. The V end was cut by 1 base, the J end by 6 bases, with 6 bases between. From germline, CDR1 is LGHDT and CDR2 YNNKEL (reference sequence). CDR3 in DNA: TGTGCCAGCAGCCAAGGGTATCCTGAAGCTTTCTTT. This gives the protein CASSQGYPEAFF.

This clonotype has a handful of counts. The chain carries TRBV6-5 and TRBJ2-1; D ambiguous. CDR1 and CDR2 (germline): MNHEY, SVGAGI. The V gene lost 4 bases and the J gene lost 6 bases, with 13 bases spanning the gap. The CDR3 sequence is 14 residues long. This chain's CDR3 is CASSSLLGANEQFF. Here the CDR3 DNA reads TGTGCCAGCAGTTCCCTTTTGGGCGCCAATGAGCAGTTCTTC.

The V and J genes are TRBV6-4 and TRBJ2-3; the D gene could be TRBD1 or TRBD2 (6 bases each). Germline CDR1 MRHNA, CDR2 SNTAGT. This CDR3 has 16 amino acids. The germline V and J ends were trimmed by 0 bases and 2 bases, with 12 bases remaining between them. CDR3 DNA sequence: TGTGCCAGCAGTGACTCGATTTCGGGGGCCACAGATACGCAGTATTTT. Its translation is CASSDSISGATDTQYF.

The rearrangement uses TRBV5-1 and TRBJ1-1; D gene ambiguous. The germline gives CDR1 SGHRS, CDR2 YFSETQ. Trimming removed 4 bases from V and 3 bases from J, with 16 bases in between. The CDR3 consists of 15 residues. CDR3 in amino acids: CASSVGRVLDTEAFF. CDR3 DNA sequence: TGCGCCAGCAGCGTGGGCCGGGTTTTGGACACTGAAGCTTTCTTT.

This chain joins TRBV20-1 and TRBJ2-3; 7 bases are a match to TRBD2. Germline V CDR1 and CDR2: DFQATT, SNEGSKA (reference sequence). The CDR3 runs 14 residues. The V and J ends lost 4 bases and 3 bases, in that order; junction bases with no gene match: 7. The CDR3 is CSATLPGGTDTQYF. The DNA for the CDR3 is TGCAGTGCTACCCTTCCCGGGGGGACAGATACGCAGTATTTT.

The V and J genes are TRBV7-6 and TRBJ2-4; 8 bases align to TRBD2. The J call may be wrong; the DNA end is better matched by TRBJ2-7. The CDR3 totals 14 residues. Germline-derived CDR1 and CDR2 are SGHVS and FNYEAQ. The CDR3 DNA sequence: TGTGCCAGCAGCTTAGCGGGACTAGGAGCCGAGCAGTACTTC. This encodes CASSLAGLGAEQYF.